The following is a T cell receptor beta chain sequence with its context. Its target is unknown. The data are from a study of blood T cells in healthy people across ages. Study-level findings and limits: More naive CD4+ cells and higher diversity marked long-lived donors relative to aged donors.

There are 12 residues in the CDR3. The trim removed 8 bases at V and 9 bases at J, leaving 6 bases unmatched. Germline V gene lookup returns CDR1 MNHEY and CDR2 SMNVEV (reference sequence). Then a second PCR, running roughly 6 to 11 cycles, was carried out with a sample-barcoded 5' primer and a J-beta primer mix. Each cDNA molecule received a tag from a template-switch adaptor that had 12 random nucleotides. TCRdb passed the 5' RACE reads through MiXCR, listing each CDR3 protein once. The repertoire holds about 620,000 distinct CDR3 sequences, approximately 52% seen once, with around an eighth in the top ten. Researchers isolated at least 6.5 million PBMCs per sample.

The genes are TRBV27 and TRBJ2-4, with TRBD2 matching over 8 bases. This sequence originates from a woman aged 80 or over in good health. Sequencing input: blood. The CDR3 spells CASRGGAGIQYF. The CDR3 region has the DNA TGTGCCAGCCGGGGGGGCGCGGGCATTCAGTACTTC.